The clone carrying this T cell receptor beta chain showed up many times. Its target is unknown. The data derive from a study of neurological immune-mediated disorders. Notes on the study in general: The level of TCR clonal expansion was highest in patients with HTLV-1-associated myelopathy and lowest in multiple sclerosis, where it fell below the level seen in healthy controls.

MiXCR, run by TCRdb on the 5' RACE reads, gives a single entry per CDR3 protein. The sample has 50,000 to 65,000 distinct CDR3 sequences, less than 6% seen once. The CDR3 consists of 13 residues. The germline V gene has CDR1 SGHTA and CDR2 FQGNSA. V was pared by 1 base and J by 5 bases, with 9 bases between. This TCR derives from a woman between 45 and 60 years old with multiple sclerosis. The chain links TRBV7-2 to TRBJ2-7; D remains ambiguous. Input material: PBMCs. CDR3 loop: CASSLVRANEQYF. Here the CDR3 DNA reads TGTGCCAGCAGCTTAGTCCGAGCCAACGAGCAGTACTTC. The full variable domain, in which reference TRBV7-2 and TRBJ2-7 provide the parts outside the CDR3, is GAGVSQSPSNKVTEKGKDVELRCDPISGHTALYWYRQSLGQGLEFLIYFQGNSAPDKSGLPSDRFSAERTGGSVSTLTIQRTQQEDSAVYLCASSLVRANEQYFGPGTRLTVT.